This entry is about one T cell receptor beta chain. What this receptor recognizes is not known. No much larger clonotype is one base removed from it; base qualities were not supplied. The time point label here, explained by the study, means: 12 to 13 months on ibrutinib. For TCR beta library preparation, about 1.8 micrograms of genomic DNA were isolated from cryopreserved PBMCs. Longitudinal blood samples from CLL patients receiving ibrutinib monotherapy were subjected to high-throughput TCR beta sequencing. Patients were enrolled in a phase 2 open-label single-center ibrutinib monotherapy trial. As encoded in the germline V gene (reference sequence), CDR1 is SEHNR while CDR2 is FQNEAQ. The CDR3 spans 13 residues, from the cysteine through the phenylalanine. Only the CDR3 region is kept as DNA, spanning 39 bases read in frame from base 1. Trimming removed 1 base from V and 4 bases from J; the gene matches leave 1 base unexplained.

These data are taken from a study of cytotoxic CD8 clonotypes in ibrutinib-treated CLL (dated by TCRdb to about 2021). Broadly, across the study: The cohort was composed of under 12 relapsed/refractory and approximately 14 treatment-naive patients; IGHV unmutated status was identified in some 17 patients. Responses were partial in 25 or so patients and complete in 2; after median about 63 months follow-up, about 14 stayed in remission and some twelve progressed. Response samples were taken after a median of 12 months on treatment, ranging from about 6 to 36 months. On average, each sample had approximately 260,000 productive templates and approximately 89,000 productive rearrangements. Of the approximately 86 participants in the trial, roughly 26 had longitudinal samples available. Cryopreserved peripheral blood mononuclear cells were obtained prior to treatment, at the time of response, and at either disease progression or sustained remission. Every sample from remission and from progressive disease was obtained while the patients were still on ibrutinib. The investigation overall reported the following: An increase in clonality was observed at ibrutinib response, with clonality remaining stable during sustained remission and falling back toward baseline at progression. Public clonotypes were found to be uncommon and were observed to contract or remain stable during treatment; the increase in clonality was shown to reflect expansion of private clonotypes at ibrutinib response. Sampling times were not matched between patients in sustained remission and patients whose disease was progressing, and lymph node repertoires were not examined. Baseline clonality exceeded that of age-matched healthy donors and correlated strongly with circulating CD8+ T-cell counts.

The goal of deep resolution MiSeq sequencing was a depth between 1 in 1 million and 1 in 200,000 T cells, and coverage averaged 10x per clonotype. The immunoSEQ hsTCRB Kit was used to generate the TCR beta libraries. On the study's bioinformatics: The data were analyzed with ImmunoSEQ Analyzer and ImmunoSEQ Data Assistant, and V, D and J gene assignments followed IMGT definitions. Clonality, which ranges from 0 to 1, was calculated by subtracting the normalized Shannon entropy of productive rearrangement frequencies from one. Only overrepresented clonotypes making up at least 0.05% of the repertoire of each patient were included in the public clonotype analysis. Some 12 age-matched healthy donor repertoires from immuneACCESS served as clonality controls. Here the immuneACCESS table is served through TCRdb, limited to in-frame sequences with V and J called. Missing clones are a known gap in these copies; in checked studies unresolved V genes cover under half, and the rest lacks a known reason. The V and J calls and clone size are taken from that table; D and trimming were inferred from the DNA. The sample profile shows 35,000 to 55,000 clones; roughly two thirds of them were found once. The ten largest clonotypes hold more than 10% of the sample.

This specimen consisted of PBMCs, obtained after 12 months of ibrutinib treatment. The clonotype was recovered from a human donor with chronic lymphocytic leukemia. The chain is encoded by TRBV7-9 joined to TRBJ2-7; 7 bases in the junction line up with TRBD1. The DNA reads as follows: TGTGCCAGCAGCTTAGGGGACAGATACGAGCAGTACTTC. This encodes CASSLGDRYEQYF.